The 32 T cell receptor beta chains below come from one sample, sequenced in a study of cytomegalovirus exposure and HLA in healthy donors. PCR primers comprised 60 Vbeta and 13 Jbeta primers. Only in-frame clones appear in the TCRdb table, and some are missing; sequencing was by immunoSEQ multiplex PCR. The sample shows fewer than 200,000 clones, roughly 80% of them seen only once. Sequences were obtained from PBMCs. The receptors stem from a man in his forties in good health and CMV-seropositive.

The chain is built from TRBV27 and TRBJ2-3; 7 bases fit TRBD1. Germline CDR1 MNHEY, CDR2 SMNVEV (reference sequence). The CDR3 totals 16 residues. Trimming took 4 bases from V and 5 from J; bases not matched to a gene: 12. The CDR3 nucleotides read TGTGCCAGCAGTTCAACAGGGGCGCCGCCCCGAGATACGCAGTATTTT. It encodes CASSSTGAPPRDTQYF.

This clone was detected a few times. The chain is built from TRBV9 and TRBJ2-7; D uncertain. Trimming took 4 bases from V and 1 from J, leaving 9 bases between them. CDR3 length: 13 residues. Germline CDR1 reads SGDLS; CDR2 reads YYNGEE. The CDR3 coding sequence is TGTGCCAGCAGCCCCAGTGCTTCCTACGAGCAGTACTTC. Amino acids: CASSPSASYEQYF.

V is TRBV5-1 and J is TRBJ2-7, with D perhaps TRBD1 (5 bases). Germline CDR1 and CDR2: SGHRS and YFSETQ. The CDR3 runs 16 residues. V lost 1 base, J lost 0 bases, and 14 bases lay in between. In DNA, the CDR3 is TGCGCCAGCAGCTTGAACCCAGGGAAGGACTCCTACGAGCAGTACTTC. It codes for CASSLNPGKDSYEQYF.

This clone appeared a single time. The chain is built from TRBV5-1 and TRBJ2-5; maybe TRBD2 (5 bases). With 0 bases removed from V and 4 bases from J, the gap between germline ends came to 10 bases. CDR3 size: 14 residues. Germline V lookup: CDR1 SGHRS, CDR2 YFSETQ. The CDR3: CASSLVLAGETQYF. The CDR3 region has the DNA TGCGCCAGCAGCTTGGTCCTAGCCGGAGAGACCCAGTACTTC.

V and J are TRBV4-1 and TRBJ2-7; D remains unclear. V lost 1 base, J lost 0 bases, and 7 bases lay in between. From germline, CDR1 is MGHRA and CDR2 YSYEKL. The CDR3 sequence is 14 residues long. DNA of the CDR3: TGCGCCAGCAGCCAAGGCTGGCTCTCCTACGAGCAGTACTTC. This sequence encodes CASSQGWLSYEQYF.

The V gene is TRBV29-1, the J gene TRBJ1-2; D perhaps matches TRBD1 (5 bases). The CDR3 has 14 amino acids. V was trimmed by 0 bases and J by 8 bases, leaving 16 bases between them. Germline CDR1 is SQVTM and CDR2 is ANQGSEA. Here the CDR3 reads CSVEDRVRVAGYTF. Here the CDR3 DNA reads TGCAGCGTTGAAGATCGGGTCAGGGTAGCCGGCTACACCTTC.

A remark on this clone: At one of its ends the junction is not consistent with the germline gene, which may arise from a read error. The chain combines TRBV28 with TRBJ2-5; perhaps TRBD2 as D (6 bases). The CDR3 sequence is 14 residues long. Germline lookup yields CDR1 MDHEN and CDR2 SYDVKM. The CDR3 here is CASRSGGVLEAQYF. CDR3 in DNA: TGTGCCAGCAGAAGTGGAGGGGTCTTAGAGGCCCAGTACTTC.

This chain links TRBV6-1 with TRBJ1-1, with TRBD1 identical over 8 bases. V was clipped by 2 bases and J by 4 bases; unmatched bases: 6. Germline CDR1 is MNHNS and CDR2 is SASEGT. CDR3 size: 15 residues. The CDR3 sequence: CASSEQTGVSTEAFF. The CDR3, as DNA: TGTGCCAGCAGTGAACAGACAGGGGTTAGCACTGAAGCTTTCTTT.

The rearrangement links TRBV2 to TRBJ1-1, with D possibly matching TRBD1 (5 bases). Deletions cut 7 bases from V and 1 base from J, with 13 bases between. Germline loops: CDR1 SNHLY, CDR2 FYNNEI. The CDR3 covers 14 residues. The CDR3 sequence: CASTGPGGNTEAFF. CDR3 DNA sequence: TGTGCCAGCACCGGACCGGGGGGGAACACTGAAGCTTTCTTT. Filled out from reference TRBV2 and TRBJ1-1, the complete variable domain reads EPEVTQTPSHQVTQMGQEVILRCVPISNHLYFYWYRQILGQKVEFLVSFYNNEISEKSEIFDDQFSVERPDGSNFTLKIRSTKLEDSAMYFCASTGPGGNTEAFFGQGTRLTVV.

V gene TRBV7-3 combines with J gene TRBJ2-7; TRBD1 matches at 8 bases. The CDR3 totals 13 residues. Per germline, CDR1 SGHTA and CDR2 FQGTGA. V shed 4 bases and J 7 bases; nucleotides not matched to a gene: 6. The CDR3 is CASSYGQGGEQYF. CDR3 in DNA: TGTGCCAGCAGCTATGGACAGGGCGGAGAGCAGTACTTC. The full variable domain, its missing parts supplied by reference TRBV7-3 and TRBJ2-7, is GAGVSQTPSNKVTEKGKYVELRCDPISGHTALYWYRQSLGQGPEFLIYFQGTGAADDSGLPNDRFFAVRPEGSVSTLKIQRTERGDSAVYLCASSYGQGGEQYFGPGTRLTVT.

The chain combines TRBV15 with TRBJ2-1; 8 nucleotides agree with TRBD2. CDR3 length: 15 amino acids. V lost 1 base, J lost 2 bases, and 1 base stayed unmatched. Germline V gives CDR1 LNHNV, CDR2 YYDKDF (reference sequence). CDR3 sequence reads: CATSRGGGPYNEQFF. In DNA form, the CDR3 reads TGTGCCACCAGCAGAGGCGGGGGGCCCTACAATGAGCAGTTCTTC.

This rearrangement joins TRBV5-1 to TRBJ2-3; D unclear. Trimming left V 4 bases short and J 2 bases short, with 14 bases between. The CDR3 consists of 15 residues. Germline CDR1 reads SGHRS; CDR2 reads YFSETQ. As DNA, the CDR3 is TGCGCCAGCAGCGACGGCGAGACTTTCACAGATACGCAGTATTTT. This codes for CASSDGETFTDTQYF. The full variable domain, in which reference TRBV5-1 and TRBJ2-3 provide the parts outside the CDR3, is KAGVTQTPRYLIKTRGQQVTLSCSPISGHRSVSWYQQTPGQGLQFLFEYFSETQRNKGNFPGRFSGRQFSNSRSEMNVSTLELGDSALYLCASSDGETFTDTQYFGPGTRLTVL.

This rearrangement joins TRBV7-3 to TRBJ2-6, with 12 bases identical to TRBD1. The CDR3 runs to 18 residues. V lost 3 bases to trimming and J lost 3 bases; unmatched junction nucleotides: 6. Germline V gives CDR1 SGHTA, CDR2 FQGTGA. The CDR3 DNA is TGTGCCAGCAGCTTCCAGGGACAGGGGGCAGGTGGGGCCAACGTCCTGACTTTC. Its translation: CASSFQGQGAGGANVLTF.

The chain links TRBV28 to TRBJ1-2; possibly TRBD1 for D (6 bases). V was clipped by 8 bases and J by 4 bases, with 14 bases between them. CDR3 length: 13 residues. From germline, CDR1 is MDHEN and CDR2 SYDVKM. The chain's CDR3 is CASRRQAVYGYTF. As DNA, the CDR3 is TGTGCCAGCCGCCGACAGGCCGTCTATGGCTACACCTTC.

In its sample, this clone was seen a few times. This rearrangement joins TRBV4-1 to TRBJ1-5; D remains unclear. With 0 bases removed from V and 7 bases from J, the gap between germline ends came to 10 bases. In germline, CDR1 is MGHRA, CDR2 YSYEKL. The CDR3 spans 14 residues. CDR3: CASSQDPVPQPQHF. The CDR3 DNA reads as TGCGCCAGCAGCCAAGATCCAGTACCACAGCCCCAGCATTTT.

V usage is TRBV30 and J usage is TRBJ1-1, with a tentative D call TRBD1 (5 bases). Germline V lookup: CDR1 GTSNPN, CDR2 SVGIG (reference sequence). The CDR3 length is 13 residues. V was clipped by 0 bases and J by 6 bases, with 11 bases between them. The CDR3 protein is CAWSVPRDAEAFF. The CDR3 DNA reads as TGTGCCTGGAGTGTACCGCGGGACGCTGAAGCTTTCTTT. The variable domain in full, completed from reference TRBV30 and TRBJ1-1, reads SQTIHQWPATLVQPVGSPLSLECTVEGTSNPNLYWYRQAAGRGLQLLFYSVGIGQISSEVPQNLSASRPQDRQFILSSKKLLLSDSGFYLCAWSVPRDAEAFFGQGTRLTVV.

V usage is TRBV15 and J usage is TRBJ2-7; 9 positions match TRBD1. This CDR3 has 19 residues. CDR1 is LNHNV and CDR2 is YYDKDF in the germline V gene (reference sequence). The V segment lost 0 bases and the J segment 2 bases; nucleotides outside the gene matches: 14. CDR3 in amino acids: CATSRDSSVGQGPTYEQYF. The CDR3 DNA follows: TGTGCCACCAGCAGAGATTCCTCTGTGGGACAGGGTCCGACCTACGAGCAGTACTTC. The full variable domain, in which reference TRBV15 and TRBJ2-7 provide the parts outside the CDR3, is DAMVIQNPRYQVTQFGKPVTLSCSQTLNHNVMYWYQQKSSQAPKLLFHYYDKDFNNEADTPDNFQSRRPNTSFCFLDIRSPGLGDTAMYLCATSRDSSVGQGPTYEQYFGPGTRLTVT.

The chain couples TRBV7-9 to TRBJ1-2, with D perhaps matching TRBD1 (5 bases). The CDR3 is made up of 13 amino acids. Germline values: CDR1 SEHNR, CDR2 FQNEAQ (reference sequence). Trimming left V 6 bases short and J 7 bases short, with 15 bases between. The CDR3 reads CASSSVRGSGYTF. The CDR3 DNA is TGTGCCAGCAGTAGTGTACGGGGGTCTGGCTACACCTTC. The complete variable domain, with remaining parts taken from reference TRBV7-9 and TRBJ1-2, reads DTGVSQNPRHKITKRGQNVTFRCDPISEHNRLYWYRQTLGQGPEFLTYFQNEAQLEKSRLLSDRFSAERPKGSFSTLEIQRTEQGDSAMYLCASSSVRGSGYTFGSGTRLTVV.

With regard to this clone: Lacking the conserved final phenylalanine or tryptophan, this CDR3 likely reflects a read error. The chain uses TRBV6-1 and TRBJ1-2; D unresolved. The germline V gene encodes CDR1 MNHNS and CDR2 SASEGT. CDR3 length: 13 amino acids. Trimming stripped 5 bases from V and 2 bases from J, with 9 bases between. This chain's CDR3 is CASSSPVNYGYTL. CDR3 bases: TGTGCCAGCAGTTCCCCCGTAAACTATGGCTACACCCTC.

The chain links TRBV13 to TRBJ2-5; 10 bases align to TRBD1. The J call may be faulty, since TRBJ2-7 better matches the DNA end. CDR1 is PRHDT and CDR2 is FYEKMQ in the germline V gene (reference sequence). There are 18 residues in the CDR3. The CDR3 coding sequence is TGTGCCAGCAGCGAATCCGGGACAGGGGTACAAACCTCCTACGAGCAGTACTTC. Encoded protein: CASSESGTGVQTSYEQYF.

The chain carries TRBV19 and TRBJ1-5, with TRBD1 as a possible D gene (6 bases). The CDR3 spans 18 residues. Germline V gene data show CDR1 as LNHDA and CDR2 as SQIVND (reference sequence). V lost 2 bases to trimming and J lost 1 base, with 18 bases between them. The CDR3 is CASSIRGGTGLSNQPQHF. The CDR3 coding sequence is TGTGCCAGTAGTATAAGGGGGGGAACAGGGTTGAGCAATCAGCCCCAGCATTTT.

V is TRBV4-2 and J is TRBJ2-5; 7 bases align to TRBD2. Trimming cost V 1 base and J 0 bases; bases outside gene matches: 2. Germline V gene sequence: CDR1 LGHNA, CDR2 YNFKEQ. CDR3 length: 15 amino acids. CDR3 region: CASSQGGGNQETQYF. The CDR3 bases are TGTGCCAGCAGCCAAGGCGGGGGTAACCAAGAGACCCAGTACTTC.

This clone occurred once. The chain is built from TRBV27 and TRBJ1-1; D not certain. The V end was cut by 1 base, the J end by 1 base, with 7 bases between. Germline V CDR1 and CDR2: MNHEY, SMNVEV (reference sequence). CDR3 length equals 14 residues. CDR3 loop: CASSLFERNTEAFF. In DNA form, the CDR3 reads TGTGCCAGCAGTTTATTTGAGCGGAACACTGAAGCTTTCTTT.

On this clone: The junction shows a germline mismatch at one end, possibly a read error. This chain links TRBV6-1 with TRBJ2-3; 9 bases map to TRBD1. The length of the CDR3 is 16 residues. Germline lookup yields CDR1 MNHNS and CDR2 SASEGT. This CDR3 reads CAISAIGTGNTDTQYF. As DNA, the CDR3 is TGTGCCATCAGTGCTATTGGGACAGGGAACACAGATACGCAGTATTTT.

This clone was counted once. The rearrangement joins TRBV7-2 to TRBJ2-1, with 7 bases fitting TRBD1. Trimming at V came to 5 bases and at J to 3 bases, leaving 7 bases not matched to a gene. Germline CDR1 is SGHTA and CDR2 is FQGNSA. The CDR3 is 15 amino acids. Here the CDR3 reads CASSTQGNFYNEQFF. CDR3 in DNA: TGTGCCAGCAGCACACAGGGGAACTTCTACAATGAGCAGTTCTTC.

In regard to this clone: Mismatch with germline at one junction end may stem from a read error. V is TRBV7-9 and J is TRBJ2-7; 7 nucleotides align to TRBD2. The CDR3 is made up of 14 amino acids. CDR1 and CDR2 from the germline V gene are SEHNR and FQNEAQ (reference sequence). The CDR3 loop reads CSSSFGGRVYEQYF. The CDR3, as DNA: TGTTCCAGCAGTTTCGGCGGGAGAGTCTACGAGCAGTACTTC.

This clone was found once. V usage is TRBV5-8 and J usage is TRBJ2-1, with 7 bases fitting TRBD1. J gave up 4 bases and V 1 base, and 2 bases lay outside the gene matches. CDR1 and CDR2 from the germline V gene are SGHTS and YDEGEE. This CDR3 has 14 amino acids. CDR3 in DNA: TGTGCCAGCAGCTTGACGGGACAGTACAATGAGCAGTTCTTC. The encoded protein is CASSLTGQYNEQFF. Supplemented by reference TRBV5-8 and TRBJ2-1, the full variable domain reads EAGVTQSPTHLIKTRGQQATLRCSPISGHTSVYWYQQALGLGLQFLLWYDEGEERNRGNFPPRFSGRQFPNYSSELNVNALELEDSALYLCASSLTGQYNEQFFGPGTRLTVL.

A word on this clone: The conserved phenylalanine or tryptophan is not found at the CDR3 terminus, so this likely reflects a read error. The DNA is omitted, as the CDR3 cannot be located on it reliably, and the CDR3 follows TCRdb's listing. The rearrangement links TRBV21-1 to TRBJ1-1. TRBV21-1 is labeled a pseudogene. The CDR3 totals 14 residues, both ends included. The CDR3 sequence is CATTPWGGQTEAFL.

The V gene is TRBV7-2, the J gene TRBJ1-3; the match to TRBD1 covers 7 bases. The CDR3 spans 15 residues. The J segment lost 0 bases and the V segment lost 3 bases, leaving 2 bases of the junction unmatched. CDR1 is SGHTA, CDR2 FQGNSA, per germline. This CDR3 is CASSLGQLSGNTIYF. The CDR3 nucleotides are TGTGCCAGCAGCTTGGGACAGCTCTCTGGAAACACCATATATTTT.

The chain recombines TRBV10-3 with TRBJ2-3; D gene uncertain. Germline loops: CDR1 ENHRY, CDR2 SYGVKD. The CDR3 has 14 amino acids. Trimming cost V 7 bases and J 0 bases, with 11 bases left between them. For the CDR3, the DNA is TGTGCCATCACCGGTACTTCTAGCACAGATACGCAGTATTTT. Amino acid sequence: CAITGTSSTDTQYF.

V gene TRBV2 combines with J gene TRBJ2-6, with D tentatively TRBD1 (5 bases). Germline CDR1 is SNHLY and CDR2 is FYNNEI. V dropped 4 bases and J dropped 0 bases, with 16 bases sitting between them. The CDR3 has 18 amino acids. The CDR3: CASSVDSPTLSGANVLTF. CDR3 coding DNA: TGTGCCAGCAGTGTCGACAGCCCTACCCTCTCTGGGGCCAACGTCCTGACTTTC.

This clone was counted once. The CDR3 is CASSLTTGVRNIQYF. For the CDR3, the DNA is TGTGCCAGCAGCCTAACCACAGGGGTCAGGAACATTCAGTACTTC. V usage is TRBV7-2 and J usage is TRBJ2-4, with 7 bases matching TRBD1. V shed 5 bases, J shed 7 bases, and the junction held 11 bases outside the gene matches. CDR1 and CDR2 (germline): SGHTA, FQGNSA. This CDR3 is built from 15 residues.